This T cell receptor beta chain was captured in a study of Tregs in tolerant kidney transplant recipients. The nonmyeloablative bone marrow transplants came from related graft donors, with transient mixed chimerism. As to this clone: Antigen unknown. Read sequence stops 3 residues before the CDR3 end, and the germline J gene provides the missing end.

This CDR3 spans 17 amino acids. J was trimmed by 5 bases and V by 0 bases; bases with no gene match: 9. Germline assignment: CDR1 ENHRY and CDR2 SYGVKD. Study results and limitations: Changing PCR primers prevented nucleotide comparison between some patients' samples.

The protocol was immunoSEQ multiplex PCR, while the TCRdb copy is restricted to in-frame clones and leaves out a portion. The sample table includes about 6,000 clones. This TCR was recovered from a human patient who received a combined kidney and bone marrow transplant. The graft donor may have given rise to some T cells. Source: CD8+ T cells from blood (PBMCs), taken 12 months after the transplant. V is TRBV10-3 and J is TRBJ2-7; 11 bases are shared with TRBD1. The CDR3 sequence: CAISESPGQGARDEQYF. The CDR3 bases that were read are TGTGCCATCAGTGAGTCCCCTGGACAGGGGGCGCGGGACGAG.